This record covers a single T cell receptor beta chain. This sample stems from a study of blood T cell repertoires in COVID-19. Study at large: Material from acute and convalescent COVID-19 was sourced from the United States, Italy and Spain.

With V trimmed by 3 bases and J by 0 bases, 2 bases remained unmatched. The CDR3 sequence is 17 residues long. Looked up from germline, CDR1 is MNHEY and CDR2 is SVGEGT. Original analysis: It was from reference gene primer amplification that nucleated cell counts were estimated. Profiling relied on immunoSEQ multiplex PCR, and the TCRdb table lists in-frame clones only, not all of them. The DNA gave D and trimming, while V, J and clone size come from that table. The data contain approximately 450,000 clones, more than 85% of them singletons. V and J are TRBV6-2 or TRBV6-3 and TRBJ2-6, with 10 bases lining up with TRBD1. Sequenced input: peripheral blood. This clonotype was sampled from a woman in her twenties or thirties with acute or convalescent COVID-19. The CDR3: CASSYGDRGSGANVLTF. The CDR3 nucleotides read TGTGCCAGCAGTTATGGGGACAGGGGCTCTGGGGCCAACGTCCTGACTTTC.